The 11 T cell receptor beta chains listed next were all sequenced from one sample in a study of cytomegalovirus exposure and HLA in healthy donors. Primers included in the PCR were 60 Vbeta and 13 Jbeta primers. Profiled with immunoSEQ multiplex PCR; TCRdb holds only in-frame clones, not every one. The repertoire consists of some 110,000 clones, with around 74% occurring once and the leading ten covering around 5%. The sequenced sample consisted of PBMCs. These receptors were collected from a man aged 25-40 years in good health and CMV-seropositive.

CDR3 sequence reads: CASSRGLAGGLTKNIQYF. The CDR3 coding sequence is TGCGCCAGCAGCCGCGGACTAGCGGGGGGGCTAACCAAAAACATTCAGTACTTC. J is TRBJ2-4 and V is TRBV4-1, with 15 bases identical to TRBD2. Trimming removed 4 bases from V and 2 bases from J; junction bases left unmatched: 6. Germline loops: CDR1 MGHRA, CDR2 YSYEKL. The CDR3 contains 18 residues.

The J gene is TRBJ2-7, the V gene TRBV5-1; TRBD1 matches 7 bases. The V segment lost 0 bases and the J segment 2 bases; nucleotides outside the gene matches: 2. This CDR3 contains 14 residues. Germline assignment: CDR1 SGHRS and CDR2 YFSETQ. CDR3 nucleotides: TGCGCCAGCAGCTTGGAAGGGGGCCCCTACGAGCAGTACTTC. Its protein product is CASSLEGGPYEQYF.

The chain is built from TRBV6-5 and TRBJ2-1; maybe TRBD1 (6 bases). The germline V gene encodes CDR1 MNHEY and CDR2 SVGAGI. There are 14 residues in the CDR3. Trimming pared 0 bases from V and 6 bases from J, leaving 9 bases between. The CDR3 here is CASSYSPGVNEQFF. For the CDR3, the DNA is TGTGCCAGCAGTTACTCGCCAGGGGTCAATGAGCAGTTCTTC.

This chain connects TRBV5-4 to TRBJ2-5, with a weak D call TRBD2 (5 bases). Germline values: CDR1 SGHNT, CDR2 YYREEE (reference sequence). Trimming removed 5 bases at V and 3 bases at J, with 17 bases between. This CDR3 is built from 15 residues. In DNA, the CDR3 is TGTGCCAGCAGACGTCAAGGACTCCAGGAAGAGACCCAGTACTTC. Translating it yields CASRRQGLQEETQYF.

The chain is built from TRBV9 and TRBJ2-1, with 8 bases aligning to TRBD2. V was clipped by 0 bases and J by 4 bases; unmatched bases: 3. The CDR3 has 15 amino acids. The V gene's germline CDR1 is SGDLS and CDR2 YYNGEE. The CDR3 bases are TGTGCCAGCAGCGTAGCGGGGGGGCCGTACAATGAGCAGTTCTTC. This translates into CASSVAGGPYNEQFF.

J is TRBJ2-7 and V is TRBV19; D is unclear. V lost 3 bases, J lost 3 bases, and 6 bases lay in between. The CDR3 runs 12 residues. The germline V gene has CDR1 LNHDA and CDR2 SQIVND (reference sequence). CDR3 amino acids: CASSIGRYEQYF. In DNA form, the CDR3 reads TGTGCCAGTAGTATTGGGCGCTACGAGCAGTACTTC.

This chain uses TRBV5-1 with TRBJ2-4, with 8 bases identical to TRBD1. The CDR3 runs to 14 residues. Germline CDR1 is SGHRS and CDR2 is YFSETQ. J gave up 3 bases and V 6 bases, and 5 bases lay outside the gene matches. CDR3 sequence reads: CASTQGAGKNIQYF. CDR3 sequence (DNA): TGCGCCAGCACCCAGGGGGCCGGCAAAAACATTCAGTACTTC.

This clone was observed a single time. The chain uses TRBV11-2 and TRBJ2-7, with D possibly being TRBD1 (6 bases). V was pared by 0 bases and J by 2 bases, with 8 bases between. Germline V gives CDR1 SGHAT, CDR2 FQNNGV. This CDR3 is built from 14 residues. CDR3 in amino acids: CASSLDRDTYEQYF. For the CDR3, the DNA is TGTGCCAGCAGCTTAGACCGGGACACCTACGAGCAGTACTTC.

This chain joins TRBV28 and TRBJ1-6; 10 bases are shared with TRBD1. The V segment lost 6 bases and the J segment 11 bases; nucleotides outside the gene matches: 7. The CDR3 loop spans 14 amino acids. Germline loops: CDR1 MDHEN, CDR2 SYDVKM. Here the CDR3 reads CASRGGGQGAPLHF. CDR3 DNA: TGTGCCAGCAGGGGGGGCGGACAGGGGGCACCCCTCCACTTT.

This chain uses TRBV7-6 with TRBJ2-7; TRBD2 matches at 7 bases. Germline loops: CDR1 SGHVS, CDR2 FNYEAQ. The trim removed 5 bases at V and 7 bases at J, leaving 14 bases unmatched. The CDR3 sequence is 15 residues long. The DNA for the CDR3 is TGTGCCAGCAGCCCAGGCGGGGGATCCGCTAATGAGCAGTACTTC. Its protein is CASSPGGGSANEQYF.

V is TRBV6-5 and J is TRBJ1-2; D unresolved. CDR1 and CDR2 from the germline V gene are MNHEY and SVGAGI. This CDR3 contains 12 residues. Trimming removed 7 bases from V and 4 bases from J, with 10 bases in between. This chain's CDR3 is CASKGRGYGYTF. CDR3 bases: TGTGCCAGCAAAGGCCGCGGCTATGGCTACACCTTC.